The 17 T cell receptor beta chains reported below all come from one sample, sequenced in a study of CD8+CD57+ T cells in acquired aplastic anemia. Whoever was chosen for sequencing had shown CD8+CD57+ cell expansion by flow cytometry. Genomic DNA provided the template from which TCR beta VDJ and CDR3 profiles were obtained. MiXCR, applied by TCRdb to the reads, yields one record per CDR3 protein. The sample lists some 150,000 distinct CDR3 sequences, 71% occurring once. Specimen: sorted CD4+, CD8+, or CD8+CD57+ T cells (not recorded which) from PBMCs. The receptor source for this set is a human donor with aplastic anemia.

This clonotype was detected only a few times. The chain employs TRBV24-1 and TRBJ2-1, with D unresolved. Germline V CDR1 and CDR2: KGHDR, SFDVKD. Trimming pared 0 bases from V and 9 bases from J, leaving 5 bases between. The CDR3 is made up of 12 amino acids. The DNA of the CDR3 is TGTGCCACCAGTGATTTGTGGGGTGAGCAGTTCTTC. This gives the protein CATSDLWGEQFF.

The rearrangement uses TRBV6-5 and TRBJ2-7, with a tentative D call TRBD2 (7 bases). The germline gives CDR1 MNHEY, CDR2 SVGAGI. V was cut by 5 bases and J by 6 bases, with 11 bases left in between. This CDR3 comprises 12 residues. CDR3 in amino acids: CASSIRGGEQYF. CDR3 DNA sequence: TGTGCCAGCAGTATAAGGGGGGGCGAGCAGTACTTC.

Only one count was recorded for this clonotype. The CDR3 does not close with the conserved phenylalanine or tryptophan, likely indicating a read error. CDR3 bases: TGTGCCAGTAGTCCGAGGCCTTCTTCTACCTACGAGCAGTACTTA. This translates into CASSPRPSSTYEQYL. V is TRBV19 and J is TRBJ2-7; D not certain. Germline V CDR1 and CDR2: LNHDA, SQIVND (reference sequence). This CDR3 region has 15 residues. Trimming cost V 5 bases and J 2 bases, with 16 bases left between them.

This clonotype was recorded many times. The V and J genes are TRBV7-7 and TRBJ2-3, with 9 bases lining up with TRBD2. The V gene's germline CDR1 is SSHAT and CDR2 FNYEAQ (reference sequence). CDR3 length: 15 residues. Germline trimming cut 5 bases from V and 4 bases from J; bases unmatched to any gene: 7. In DNA form, the CDR3 reads TGTGCCAGCAGCCCTGGGACTAGCAAGGCAGATACGCAGTATTTT. Translating gives CASSPGTSKADTQYF.

A note on this clonotype: At one of its ends the junction is not consistent with the germline gene, which may arise from a read error. The chain is built from TRBV5-1 and TRBJ2-1; 7 bases map to TRBD2. The CDR3 sequence is 16 residues long. Germline lookup yields CDR1 SGHRS and CDR2 YFSETQ. The CDR3 protein is CASSVSGGGAYNEQFF. DNA of the CDR3: TGTGCCAGCAGCGTCTCGGGGGGTGGAGCCTACAATGAGCAGTTCTTC.

This chain joins TRBV9 and TRBJ2-1, with D unresolved. Germline CDR1 SGDLS, CDR2 YYNGEE. The CDR3 has 13 amino acids. The V end was cut by 4 bases, the J end by 5 bases, with 10 bases between. The CDR3 is CASSIRTHNEQFF. The CDR3 nucleotides are TGTGCCAGCAGCATCCGGACGCACAATGAGCAGTTCTTC.

Turning to this clonotype: A much larger clone is a single base away; this may be a read error. The DNA of the CDR3 is TGTGCCAGCGGAATTAGGCGGTTATTTGACATTCAGTACTTC. It specifies CASGIRRLFDIQYF. The chain couples TRBV5-5 to TRBJ2-4; D gene uncertain. V was pared by 7 bases and J by 8 bases, with 19 bases between. Germline CDR1 SGHKS, CDR2 YYEKEE (reference sequence). This CDR3 is built from 14 residues.

The chain uses TRBV19 and TRBJ2-7, with D possibly being TRBD1 (5 bases). Germline values: CDR1 LNHDA, CDR2 SQIVND (reference sequence). The V and J ends lost 10 bases and 2 bases respectively, with 18 bases between them. This CDR3 has 14 residues. The CDR3 DNA reads TGTGCCACCACCTCCCCAGGGCAGGCCTACGAGCAGTACTTC. Its protein is CATTSPGQAYEQYF.

This clonotype was counted at least ten times. The rearrangement uses TRBV29-1 and TRBJ2-1; 8 positions agree with TRBD2. This CDR3 has 11 amino acids. After removal of 8 bases from V and 10 bases from J, the junction contained 7 bases not matched to a gene. Germline CDR1 and CDR2: SQVTM and ANQGSEA. CDR3 region: CSLEVAGEQFF. Here the CDR3 DNA reads TGCAGCCTAGAAGTAGCGGGGGAGCAGTTCTTC.

The chain recombines TRBV20-1 with TRBJ2-7, with 8 bases aligning to TRBD2. This CDR3 comprises 11 residues. Germline assignment: CDR1 DFQATT and CDR2 SNEGSKA (reference sequence). This CDR3 reads CRVAGTYEQYF. CDR3 DNA: TGCAGAGTAGCGGGAACCTACGAGCAGTACTTC.

The chain couples TRBV20-1 to TRBJ2-3; no firm D call. Germline loops: CDR1 DFQATT, CDR2 SNEGSKA (reference sequence). CDR3 length: 16 amino acids. Trimming cost V 0 bases and J 0 bases, with 13 bases left between them. The chain's CDR3 is CSARDRFEQSTDTQYF. CDR3 DNA: TGCAGTGCTAGAGATAGGTTTGAACAGAGCACAGATACGCAGTATTTT.

The chain carries TRBV15 and TRBJ1-1, with D tentatively TRBD1 (6 bases). Trimming removed 1 base at V and 0 bases at J, with 12 bases between. Germline CDR1 and CDR2: LNHNV and YYDKDF (reference sequence). The CDR3 has 16 amino acids. The CDR3 region is CATSRVTGNLNTEAFF. The CDR3, as DNA: TGTGCCACCAGCAGAGTGACAGGAAATCTGAACACTGAAGCTTTCTTT.

The chain is built from TRBV5-1 and TRBJ2-1; TRBD2 aligns across 11 bases. Germline CDR1 is SGHRS and CDR2 is YFSETQ. The V segment lost 4 bases and the J segment 7 bases; nucleotides outside the gene matches: 4. The CDR3 has 14 amino acids. CDR3 residues: CASSLSGRENEQFF. CDR3 nucleotides: TGCGCCAGCAGCCTTAGCGGGAGGGAAAATGAGCAGTTCTTC.

The V gene is TRBV4-2, the J gene TRBJ1-2; D is undetermined. V gave up 1 base and J gave up 10 bases, with 16 bases separating them. The CDR3 extends over 14 amino acids. Germline values: CDR1 LGHNA, CDR2 YNFKEQ. This chain's CDR3 is CASSQGGAFRDYTF. The CDR3 DNA sequence: TGTGCCAGCAGCCAAGGGGGTGCATTTAGGGACTACACCTTC.

The CDR3 spells CAISEGIAGGLRRNEQFF. CDR3 nucleotide sequence: TGTGCCATCAGTGAGGGGATAGCGGGAGGGTTGAGGAGGAATGAGCAGTTCTTC. This chain links TRBV10-3 with TRBJ2-1, with 11 bases lining up with TRBD2. Germline CDR1 is ENHRY and CDR2 is SYGVKD. The CDR3 totals 18 residues. Trimming cost V 2 bases and J 7 bases; bases outside gene matches: 13.

The CDR3 here is CASARQGYTEAFF. The CDR3 DNA follows: TGTGCCAGCGCAAGACAGGGATACACTGAAGCTTTCTTT. J is TRBJ1-1 and V is TRBV25-1, with TRBD1 identical over 7 bases. The CDR3 length is 13 residues. Germline V lookup: CDR1 MGHDK, CDR2 SYGVNS. With V trimmed by 8 bases and J by 3 bases, 6 bases remained unmatched.

This clonotype showed up many times. J is TRBJ2-1 and V is TRBV25-1, with D tentatively TRBD1 or TRBD2 (6 bases each). V was cut by 5 bases and J by 1 base, with 9 bases left in between. The CDR3 totals 14 residues. The germline CDR1 and CDR2 sequences are MGHDK and SYGVNS. The CDR3 region has the DNA TGTGCCAGCAGTCGAGGGGGGTCCTACAATGAGCAGTTCTTC. Translated: CASSRGGSYNEQFF.